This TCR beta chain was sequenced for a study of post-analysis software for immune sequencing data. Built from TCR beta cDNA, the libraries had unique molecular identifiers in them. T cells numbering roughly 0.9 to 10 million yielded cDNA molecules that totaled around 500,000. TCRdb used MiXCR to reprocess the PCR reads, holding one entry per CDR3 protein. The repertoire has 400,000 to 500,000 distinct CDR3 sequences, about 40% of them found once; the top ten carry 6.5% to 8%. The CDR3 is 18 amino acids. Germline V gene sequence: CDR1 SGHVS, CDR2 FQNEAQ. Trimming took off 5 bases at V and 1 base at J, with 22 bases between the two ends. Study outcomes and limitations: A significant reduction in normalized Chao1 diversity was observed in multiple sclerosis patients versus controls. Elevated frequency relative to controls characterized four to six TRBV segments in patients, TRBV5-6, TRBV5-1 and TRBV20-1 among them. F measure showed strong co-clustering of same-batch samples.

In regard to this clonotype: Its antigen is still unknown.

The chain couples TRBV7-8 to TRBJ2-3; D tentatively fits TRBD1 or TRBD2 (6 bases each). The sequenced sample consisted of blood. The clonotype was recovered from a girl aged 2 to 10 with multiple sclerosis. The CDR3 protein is CASSLEGGLSARTDTQYF. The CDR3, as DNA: TGTGCCAGCAGCCTCGAAGGGGGGCTGAGCGCTCGCACAGATACGCAGTATTTT.